This T cell receptor beta chain was identified in a study of OX40 agonist ivuxolimab in advanced cancers. The germline CDR1 and CDR2 sequences are SGHVS and FQNEAQ. The CDR3 is 15 amino acids. V was shortened by 3 bases and J by 0 bases, with 9 bases between the two germline ends. Repertoires were generated with immunoSEQ multiplex PCR, while TCRdb's copy carries only in-frame clones and drops some. Of about 45,000 clones in the sample, approximately 90% were seen once. This chain links TRBV7-8 with TRBJ2-1, with D tentatively TRBD2 (6 bases). This receptor was obtained from an adult with an advanced solid tumor such as melanoma, head and neck, liver or kidney cancer. The sample in question was CD4+ or CD8+ T cells sorted from blood, obtained in a trial of the OX40 agonist ivuxolimab. CDR3 DNA: TGTGCCAGCAGCTTCGCCGGGAGCTCCTACAATGAGCAGTTCTTC. It is translated as CASSFAGSSYNEQFF.